This T cell receptor (beta chain) was recovered during a study of T cell changes during pregnancy in multiple sclerosis (dated by TCRdb to about 2019). As for the study more broadly: In women with multiple sclerosis, the researchers looked at how the T cell repertoire shifted as pregnancy progressed.

Library generation was performed with the immunoSEQ multiplex PCR assay. TCRdb obtained this table from immuneACCESS and retained in-frame rearrangements with V and J assigned. These tables miss some clones; where compared with another copy, unresolved V genes account for less than half of the shortfall, and the remainder is unexplained. Here the sample has tens of thousands of clones; just under 95% occur a single time. Under 4.5% of the sample comes from the top ten. As concerns this clone: Its binding antigen is unknown. No base-level quality is on record; no much larger clone is a single base apart.

Including cysteine and phenylalanine, the CDR3 has 13 amino acids. Left in the record is the CDR3 DNA by itself, 39 bases read in frame from the first base. Sequences SGDLS (CDR1) and YYNGEE (CDR2) are obtained from the germline V gene. Trimming at the junction amounts to 5 bases on V and 4 bases on J, and the germline ends lie 12 bases apart. The receptor chain draws on TRBV9 and TRBJ1-1; TRBD1 is a possible D gene, resting on 6 matching bases. The sequence derives from a female donor with multiple sclerosis, enrolled in a pregnancy study. This sample comprised CD8+ T cells from peripheral blood mononuclear cells, obtained after pregnancy. Here the CDR3 is given as CASSEGGGTEAFF. At the DNA level, the sequence is TGTGCCAGCAGTGAGGGAGGGGGCACTGAAGCTTTCTTT.